One sample yielded the 27 T cell receptor beta chains listed below, sequenced in a study of cytotoxic CD8 clonotypes in ibrutinib-treated CLL. Profiled with immunoSEQ multiplex PCR; TCRdb holds only in-frame clones, not every one. The sample lists just over 200,000 clones; 60% to 80% were seen once. The sample here was PBMCs, taken after 12 months of ibrutinib treatment. The receptor set was obtained from a human donor with chronic lymphocytic leukemia.

V and J are TRBV29-1 and TRBJ2-7, with TRBD2 matching 9 bases. This CDR3 comprises 13 residues. V shed 4 bases, J shed 6 bases, and the junction held 7 bases outside the gene matches. From germline, CDR1 is SQVTM and CDR2 ANQGSEA. As DNA, the CDR3 is TGCAGCGTTGTCCTAGCGGGACCCCGCGAGCAGTACTTC. It yields the protein CSVVLAGPREQYF.

The J gene is TRBJ2-7, the V gene TRBV5-1; 8 bases map to TRBD1. Per the germline V gene, CDR1 is SGHRS and CDR2 is YFSETQ. J gave up 6 bases and V 0 bases, and 8 bases lay outside the gene matches. The CDR3 sequence is 15 residues long. CDR3: CASSLVGQGPSEQYF. The DNA for the CDR3 is TGCGCCAGCAGCTTGGTCGGACAGGGACCGAGCGAGCAGTACTTC.

The rearrangement uses TRBV7-3 and TRBJ2-7, with 16 bases aligning to TRBD2. CDR3 length equals 16 residues. CDR1 is SGHTA, CDR2 FQGTGA, per germline. With V trimmed by 8 bases and J by 7 bases, 11 bases remained unmatched. The CDR3 reads CASSGLAGGPKREQYF. CDR3 bases: TGTGCCAGCTCGGGACTAGCGGGAGGGCCGAAGAGAGAGCAGTACTTC.

V is TRBV5-4 and J is TRBJ2-1, with D uncertain. CDR1 is SGHNT, CDR2 YYREEE, per germline (reference sequence). With 0 bases removed from V and 4 bases from J, the gap between germline ends came to 11 bases. The CDR3 length is 15 residues. The CDR3 nucleotides read TGTGCCAGCAGCTTGGGGTCGGAGATTTACAATGAGCAGTTCTTC. Encoded protein: CASSLGSEIYNEQFF.

The V and J genes are TRBV30 and TRBJ1-1, with 7 bases matching TRBD1. Germline CDR1 GTSNPN, CDR2 SVGIG (reference sequence). This CDR3 has 15 amino acids. J lost 5 bases, V lost 4 bases, and 13 bases had no gene match. The CDR3 bases are TGTGCCTGGAACCAGCAGGGGGTAAGTGGGACTGAAGCTTTCTTT. As protein: CAWNQQGVSGTEAFF.

The V call is TRBV7-9, the J call TRBJ2-7; 12 bases match TRBD2. The trim removed 3 bases at V and 5 bases at J, leaving 5 bases unmatched. Germline V gene sequence: CDR1 SEHNR, CDR2 FQNEAQ (reference sequence). The CDR3 consists of 15 residues. CDR3 loop: CASSFTSGRTHEQYF. For the CDR3, the DNA is TGTGCCAGCAGCTTTACTAGCGGGAGGACCCACGAGCAGTACTTC.

V is TRBV30 and J is TRBJ1-1; TRBD1 agrees at 7 bases. The J segment lost 1 base and the V segment lost 2 bases, leaving 10 bases of the junction unmatched. Germline CDR1 is GTSNPN and CDR2 is SVGIG (reference sequence). The CDR3 extends over 16 amino acids. The CDR3 is CAWSTRTGRRNTEAFF. CDR3 in DNA: TGTGCCTGGAGTACCCGGACAGGTAGAAGGAACACTGAAGCTTTCTTT.

The gene calls are TRBV5-4 and TRBJ2-5; D gene unclear. V gave up 0 bases and J gave up 3 bases, with 12 bases separating them. CDR1 and CDR2 (germline): SGHNT, YYREEE (reference sequence). The CDR3 runs to 15 residues. DNA of the CDR3: TGTGCCAGCAGCTTGGAGATACCTAGAAAAGAGACCCAGTACTTC. Translated: CASSLEIPRKETQYF.

J is TRBJ2-2 and V is TRBV12-2; TRBD1, the table's D call, lacks a check against the DNA. TRBV12-2 is flagged as a pseudogene. The CDR3 is 15 residues long. The CDR3 coding sequence is TGTGCAAGTCGCTTAGACCGCGACAAACCCGGGGAGCTGTTTTTT. Translating gives CASRLDRDKPGELFF.

This clone was recorded a few times. The rearrangement links TRBV11-2 to TRBJ1-2; D not resolved. The CDR3 totals 15 residues. The germline CDR1 and CDR2 sequences are SGHAT and FQNNGV. Deletions cut 1 base from V and 0 bases from J, with 9 bases between. The CDR3 region is CASSLVALSNYGYTF. CDR3 coding DNA: TGTGCCAGCAGCTTAGTGGCCCTATCTAACTATGGCTACACCTTC. The full variable domain, rest sourced from reference TRBV11-2 and TRBJ1-2, is EAGVAQSPRYKIIEKRQSVAFWCNPISGHATLYWYQQILGQGPKLLIQFQNNGVVDDSQLPKDRFSAERLKGVDSTLKIQPAKLEDSAVYLCASSLVALSNYGYTFGSGTRLTVV.

The CDR3 loop is CASSQDNRGYYEQYF. The CDR3 DNA sequence: TGTGCCAGCAGCCAAGATAACCGGGGATACTACGAGCAGTACTTC. This chain uses TRBV14 with TRBJ2-7, with D tentatively TRBD2 (5 bases). The V end was cut by 0 bases, the J end by 3 bases, with 12 bases between. This CDR3 region has 15 residues. The germline CDR1 and CDR2 sequences are SGHDN and FVKESK.

The chain employs TRBV11-3 and TRBJ2-1; no clear D gene. This CDR3 region has 12 residues. Germline CDR1 is SGHNT and CDR2 is YENEEA. V was clipped by 2 bases and J by 9 bases, with 8 bases between them. The CDR3 bases are TGTGCCAGCAGCTTACATGGAAGTGAGCAGTTCTTC. Translation gives CASSLHGSEQFF.

The V and J genes are TRBV7-3 and TRBJ2-1, with D uncertain. V was clipped by 2 bases and J by 4 bases, with 9 bases between them. CDR1 and CDR2 (germline): SGHTA, FQGTGA. The CDR3 sequence is 14 residues long. The CDR3 is CASSLGATYNEQFF. For the CDR3, the DNA is TGTGCCAGCAGCTTAGGAGCGACTTACAATGAGCAGTTCTTC. Combining the CDR3 with reference TRBV7-3 and TRBJ2-1 gives the whole variable domain GAGVSQTPSNKVTEKGKYVELRCDPISGHTALYWYRQSLGQGPEFLIYFQGTGAADDSGLPNDRFFAVRPEGSVSTLKIQRTERGDSAVYLCASSLGATYNEQFFGPGTRLTVL.

The V call is TRBV6-1, the J call TRBJ1-2; D remains ambiguous. The CDR3 consists of 13 residues. Germline values: CDR1 MNHNS, CDR2 SASEGT. V was pared by 3 bases and J by 4 bases, with 9 bases between. For the CDR3, the DNA is TGTGCCAGCAGTGAGCGGACCGGCTATGGCTACACCTTC. Translation: CASSERTGYGYTF.

This clone came up a few times. V usage is TRBV30 and J usage is TRBJ2-7; 8 positions agree with TRBD1. The length of the CDR3 is 13 residues. The germline CDR1 and CDR2 sequences are GTSNPN and SVGIG (reference sequence). V shed 8 bases, J shed 0 bases, and the junction held 6 bases outside the gene matches. CDR3: CAGTGQVSYEQYF. In nucleotides, the CDR3 is TGTGCCGGGACGGGACAGGTCTCCTACGAGCAGTACTTC.

The chain carries TRBV19 and TRBJ1-2; a possible D gene is TRBD1 (5 bases). Trimming took 3 bases from V and 3 from J, leaving 8 bases between them. The CDR3 has 13 residues. Germline V gives CDR1 LNHDA, CDR2 SQIVND (reference sequence). The CDR3 loop reads CASSMGGDYGYTF. As DNA, the CDR3 is TGTGCCAGTAGTATGGGAGGGGACTATGGCTACACCTTC.

This clone was counted a few times. The chain carries TRBV5-6 and TRBJ1-3, with D uncertain. CDR3 length: 15 amino acids. The germline CDR1 and CDR2 sequences are SGHDT and YYEEEE. Trimming pared 1 base from V and 0 bases from J, leaving 8 bases between. CDR3 loop: CASSLKGYSGNTIYF. In DNA, the CDR3 is TGTGCCAGCAGCTTGAAGGGCTACTCTGGAAACACCATATATTTT.

V gene TRBV9 combines with J gene TRBJ2-3, with unresolved D. CDR1 is SGDLS and CDR2 is YYNGEE in the germline V gene. CDR3 length: 14 amino acids. Trimming took 3 bases from V and 5 from J, leaving 13 bases between them. CDR3: CASSARGAGDTQYF. The CDR3 region has the DNA TGTGCCAGCAGCGCTCGAGGAGCCGGAGATACGCAGTATTTT.

The J gene is TRBJ2-7, the V gene TRBV7-3, with 10 bases aligning to TRBD2. The CDR3 consists of 15 residues. Trimming cost V 5 bases and J 0 bases; bases outside gene matches: 4. The germline CDR1 and CDR2 sequences are SGHTA and FQGTGA. Here the CDR3 reads CASSESSGSSYEQYF. CDR3 sequence (DNA): TGTGCCAGCAGCGAATCTAGCGGGAGCTCCTACGAGCAGTACTTC.

The chain is built from TRBV18 and TRBJ2-7; D is perhaps TRBD2 (6 bases). In germline, CDR1 is KGHSH, CDR2 LQKENI. The CDR3 has 13 amino acids. The V and J ends lost 1 base and 3 bases respectively, with 7 bases between them. Written as DNA, the CDR3 is TGTGCCAGCTCACCACGGCGGGGCTACGAGCAGTACTTC. Its translation is CASSPRRGYEQYF. The variable domain in full, completed from reference TRBV18 and TRBJ2-7, reads NAGVMQNPRHLVRRRGQEARLRCSPMKGHSHVYWYRQLPEEGLKFMVYLQKENIIDESGMPKERFSAEFPKEGPSILRIQQVVRGDSAAYFCASSPRRGYEQYFGPGTRLTVT.

The chain joins TRBV18 to TRBJ2-7, with D maybe TRBD2 (5 bases). This CDR3 has 13 residues. Germline CDR1 reads KGHSH; CDR2 reads LQKENI. Trimming shortened V by 0 bases and J by 6 bases, and 9 bases separated the two germline ends. CDR3 nucleotide sequence: TGTGCCAGCTCACCACCGCTAGCCGCCGAGCAGTACTTC. Its protein is CASSPPLAAEQYF.

The J gene is TRBJ1-2, the V gene TRBV19; the D is unclear. This CDR3 is built from 13 residues. Trimming stripped 10 bases from V and 0 bases from J, with 12 bases between. Germline assignment: CDR1 LNHDA and CDR2 SQIVND (reference sequence). As DNA, the CDR3 is TGTGCCACCATGGCTTGGACTAACTATGGCTACACCTTC. Residues: CATMAWTNYGYTF.

J is TRBJ2-7 and V is TRBV10-3; the D call may be TRBD1 or TRBD2 (5 bases each). CDR3 length equals 13 residues. Germline assignment: CDR1 ENHRY and CDR2 SYGVKD. V was trimmed by 5 bases and J by 3 bases, leaving 11 bases between them. The CDR3 spells CAISRDRVYEQYF. The CDR3 DNA reads TGTGCCATCAGTCGGGACCGCGTCTACGAGCAGTACTTC.

The chain joins TRBV6-5 to TRBJ1-5, with D hard to call. Germline V CDR1 and CDR2: MNHEY, SVGAGI. The V end lost 10 bases, the J end lost 2 bases, and 9 bases lay between the germline ends. The CDR3 covers 12 residues. CDR3 residues: CATGAGNQPQHF. The CDR3 DNA reads TGTGCCACGGGAGCGGGCAATCAGCCCCAGCATTTT.

The J gene is TRBJ1-2, the V gene TRBV5-1; D may be TRBD1 (6 bases). This CDR3 spans 13 amino acids. Per the germline V gene, CDR1 is SGHRS and CDR2 is YFSETQ. The V gene lost 3 bases and the J gene lost 5 bases, with 11 bases spanning the gap. CDR3 coding DNA: TGCGCCAGCAGCTCCTCAGGGACATATGGCTACACCTTC. Its protein is CASSSSGTYGYTF.

V gene TRBV7-6 combines with J gene TRBJ2-2; D not resolved. Trimming cost V 1 base and J 7 bases, with 7 bases left between them. The CDR3 has 13 amino acids. The germline V gene has CDR1 SGHVS and CDR2 FNYEAQ. The CDR3 loop is CASSLGYGGELFF. As DNA, the CDR3 is TGTGCCAGCAGCTTAGGGTACGGCGGGGAGCTGTTTTTT.

This clone was seen a few times. The V gene is TRBV30, the J gene TRBJ1-4, with D unclear. The CDR3 sequence is 12 residues long. CDR1 is GTSNPN, CDR2 SVGIG, per germline (reference sequence). V was trimmed by 0 bases and J by 6 bases, leaving 5 bases between them. CDR3 coding DNA: TGTGCCTGGAGTGTCCTCGATGAAAAACTGTTTTTT. As protein: CAWSVLDEKLFF. The full variable domain, in which reference TRBV30 and TRBJ1-4 provide the parts outside the CDR3, is SQTIHQWPATLVQPVGSPLSLECTVEGTSNPNLYWYRQAAGRGLQLLFYSVGIGQISSEVPQNLSASRPQDRQFILSSKKLLLSDSGFYLCAWSVLDEKLFFGSGTQLSVL.